This TCR beta chain was profiled in a study of glioma-infiltrating T cells. The sample holds a few counts of this clonotype. Antigen specificity is unknown. V gave up 0 bases and J gave up 5 bases, with 7 bases separating them. The CDR3 spans 14 residues. Germline V gene lookup returns CDR1 SNHLY and CDR2 FYNNEI. Using RNA template, CDR3s of TCR alpha and beta were amplified with iRepertoire arm-PCR. TCRdb re-called the multiplex PCR reads through MiXCR, storing one row per CDR3 protein. Of more than 350,000 distinct CDR3 sequences detected, roughly two fifths appear once; the ten largest clones hold more than 10%. Findings of the study overall: Non-neoplastic patients had below-expected tissue-blood divergence, while all gliomas exceeded expectation.

This TCR came from a human donor with low-grade glioma or glioblastoma, undergoing nonglioma brain surgery, or in good health (not recorded which). Material for sequencing was glioma tissue, nonneoplastic brain tissue, or PBMCs (not recorded which). V usage is TRBV2 and J usage is TRBJ2-2; TRBD2 might be the D (5 bases). In DNA, the CDR3 is TGTGCCAGCAGTGAAGCGAGGAGGACCGGGGAGCTGTTTTTT. It specifies CASSEARRTGELFF.